This section outlines one T cell receptor (beta chain) sequence together with its context. The record originates from a study of blood T cell repertoires in COVID-19. Trimming took 5 bases from V and 15 from J, leaving 20 bases between them. Germline V lookup: CDR1 MDHEN, CDR2 SYDVKM. The CDR3 runs to 13 residues. TCRdb's copy holds only in-frame clones and misses some; the assay was immunoSEQ multiplex PCR. Of some 190,000 clones listed, more than 70% are singletons. The chain combines TRBV28 with TRBJ2-1; the D gene is possibly TRBD1 (5 bases). Sequencing used PBMCs or T cells enriched from blood (not recorded which). The TCR comes from a man aged 25 to 40 with acute COVID-19. The CDR3 here is CASSPQFRAGRFF. For the CDR3, the DNA is TGTGCCAGCAGTCCACAGTTCAGGGCTGGTCGGTTCTTC.